Following are 5 T cell receptor beta chains from one sample sequenced in a study of cytomegalovirus exposure and HLA in healthy donors. The PCR used 60 Vbeta and 13 Jbeta primers. The protocol was immunoSEQ multiplex PCR, while the TCRdb copy is restricted to in-frame clones and leaves out a portion. The sample lists approximately 190,000 clones, 65% to 90% seen once, with about 6% in the top ten. The sequenced material came from PBMCs. These receptors originate from a man aged 40-50 years in good health and CMV-seropositive.

V is TRBV2 and J is TRBJ2-2; 15 bases are a match to TRBD2. Germline-derived CDR1 and CDR2 are SNHLY and FYNNEI. The CDR3 runs to 17 residues. V was pared by 6 bases and J by 7 bases, with 9 bases of the junction left unmatched. The CDR3 reads CASRDGLAGGRGGELFF. The CDR3 coding sequence is TGTGCCAGCAGAGACGGACTAGCGGGGGGGCGGGGCGGGGAGCTGTTTTTT. The full variable domain, completed using reference TRBV2 and TRBJ2-2, is EPEVTQTPSHQVTQMGQEVILRCVPISNHLYFYWYRQILGQKVEFLVSFYNNEISEKSEIFDDQFSVERPDGSNFTLKIRSTKLEDSAMYFCASRDGLAGGRGGELFFGEGSRLTVL.

The rearrangement uses TRBV30 and TRBJ1-2; D may be TRBD1 (6 bases). The CDR3 is 13 amino acids. Looked up from germline, CDR1 is GTSNPN and CDR2 is SVGIG (reference sequence). V gave up 3 bases and J gave up 9 bases, with 17 bases separating them. Here the CDR3 DNA reads TGTGCCTGGAGCGCCCAGGGGATACGGAGCTACACCTTC. Translated: CAWSAQGIRSYTF.

J is TRBJ2-2 and V is TRBV7-9, with D uncertain. This CDR3 has 13 amino acids. V lost 6 bases and J 1 base, leaving 6 bases between the germline ends. Per germline, CDR1 SEHNR and CDR2 FQNEAQ (reference sequence). The CDR3 DNA sequence: TGTGCCAGCAGACCAGAGAACACCGGGGAGCTGTTTTTT. This translates into CASRPENTGELFF.

The V call is TRBV10-3, the J call TRBJ2-5, with 8 bases matching TRBD1. The end of the DNA is better explained by TRBJ2-7, so the J call may be wrong. Germline CDR1 ENHRY, CDR2 SYGVKD. The CDR3 consists of 16 residues. The CDR3 protein is CAIRGTGTGPEDEQYF. Here the CDR3 DNA reads TGTGCCATCAGGGGGACCGGGACAGGTCCCGAAGACGAGCAGTACTTC.

J is TRBJ2-2 and V is TRBV10-1; D gene uncertain. CDR3 length: 13 amino acids. V lost 6 bases and J 3 bases, leaving 8 bases between the germline ends. Germline-derived CDR1 and CDR2 are WNHNN and SYGVQD (reference sequence). The CDR3: CASSEAYTGELFF. DNA for the CDR3: TGCGCCAGCAGCGAGGCGTACACCGGGGAGCTGTTTTTT.